The rows below give T cell receptor beta chains drawn from one sample of a study of T cell responses to AZD1222 COVID-19 vaccine. Profiling relied on immunoSEQ multiplex PCR, and the TCRdb table lists in-frame clones only, not all of them. The sample yields more than 75,000 clones, about 90% seen once. The starting material was peripheral blood, obtained on day 0 of AZD1222 vaccination. The receptors originated from an adult in good health. Each CDR3 is given without its conserved first and last residue. Fields, in order: CDR3 length, V gene, CDR3 protein.

CDR3 length: 12
V gene: TRBV11-2
CDR3 protein: ASSSPGTGLEQY

CDR3 length: 12
V gene: TRBV5-1
CDR3 protein: ASSSQGTQETQY

CDR3 length: 11
V gene: TRBV30
CDR3 protein: AWSSGQGAEAF

CDR3 length: 12
V gene: TRBV6-2/TRBV6-3
CDR3 protein: ASSLAGRTDTQY

CDR3 length: 13
V gene: TRBV5-1
CDR3 protein: ASSPRTDKNTEAF

CDR3 length: 13
V gene: TRBV7-9
CDR3 protein: ASSLVAGSNSPLH

CDR3 length: 11
V gene: TRBV12-3/TRBV12-4
CDR3 protein: ASGLQVNYGYT

CDR3 length: 12
V gene: TRBV27
CDR3 protein: ASSLGGGRFRYT

CDR3 length: 13
V gene: TRBV19
CDR3 protein: ASCKGQGLSGELF

CDR3 length: 12
V gene: TRBV18
CDR3 protein: ASSEGTSGYEQY

CDR3 length: 13
V gene: TRBV9
CDR3 protein: ASSVAGAPAGELF

CDR3 length: 14
V gene: TRBV9
CDR3 protein: ASSVGGQAPLGGYT

CDR3 length: 12
V gene: TRBV7-2
CDR3 protein: ASSVSPVGGELF

CDR3 length: 12
V gene: TRBV5-5
CDR3 protein: ASIMEPGNRGYT

CDR3 length: 12
V gene: TRBV27
CDR3 protein: ASSFRGDSYEQY

CDR3 length: 11
V gene: TRBV29-1
CDR3 protein: SVEDGYADTQY

CDR3 length: 11
V gene: TRBV27
CDR3 protein: ASRTTGTGGAF

CDR3 length: 14
V gene: TRBV7-6
CDR3 protein: ASSLQQGQAGGGYT

CDR3 length: 13
V gene: TRBV9
CDR3 protein: ASGNGAENYNEQF

CDR3 length: 13
V gene: TRBV14
CDR3 protein: ASRRGTGESYEQY

CDR3 length: 15
V gene: TRBV18
CDR3 protein: ASSPRLAGVSGNEQF

CDR3 length: 15
V gene: TRBV14
CDR3 protein: ASSPWIAGSSYNEQF

CDR3 length: 12
V gene: TRBV5-1
CDR3 protein: ASSLVVGKNVLT

CDR3 length: 13
V gene: TRBV24-1
CDR3 protein: ATSDQGSGGTEAF

CDR3 length: 13
V gene: TRBV18
CDR3 protein: ASSPQTRAGNTIY

CDR3 length: 13
V gene: TRBV19
CDR3 protein: ASSPIGGPSTEAF

CDR3 length: 10
V gene: TRBV14
CDR3 protein: ASSHRTYEQY

CDR3 length: 14
V gene: TRBV2
CDR3 protein: ASSEQGGSWSQPQH

CDR3 length: 8
V gene: TRBV29-1
CDR3 protein: SVVPNEQF

CDR3 length: 11
V gene: TRBV7-9
CDR3 protein: ASSLGGYDEQY

CDR3 length: 11
V gene: TRBV7-2
CDR3 protein: ASSPDHLSEQF

CDR3 length: 15
V gene: TRBV5-3
CDR3 protein: ARSPRQGRGSNQPQH

CDR3 length: 11
V gene: TRBV28
CDR3 protein: ASRNTGVRGYT

CDR3 length: 11
V gene: TRBV6-6
CDR3 protein: ASSPTQYQPQH

CDR3 length: 12
V gene: TRBV7-2
CDR3 protein: ASSLVRGQETQY

CDR3 length: 13
V gene: TRBV7-2
CDR3 protein: ASSLGGGSLYEQY